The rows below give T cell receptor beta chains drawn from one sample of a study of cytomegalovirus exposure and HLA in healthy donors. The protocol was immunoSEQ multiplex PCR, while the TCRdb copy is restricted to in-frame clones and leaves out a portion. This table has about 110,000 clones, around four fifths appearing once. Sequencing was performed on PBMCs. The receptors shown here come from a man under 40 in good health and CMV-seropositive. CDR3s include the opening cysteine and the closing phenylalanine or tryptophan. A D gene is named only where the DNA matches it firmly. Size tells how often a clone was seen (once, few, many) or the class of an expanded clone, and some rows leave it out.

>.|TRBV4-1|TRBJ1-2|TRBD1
CASSQDEGGRNGYTF
TGCGCCAGCAGCCAAGATGAAGGGGGCCGCAATGGCTACACCTTC
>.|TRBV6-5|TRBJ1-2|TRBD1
CASRRGQGDGYTF
TGTGCCAGCAGACGCGGACAGGGGGATGGCTACACCTTC
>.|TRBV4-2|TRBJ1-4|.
CASSQDRSEKLFF
TGTGCCAGCAGCCAAGATCGGTCAGAAAAACTGTTTTTT
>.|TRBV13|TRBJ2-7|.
CASSSLSDRAGNEQYF
TGTGCCAGCAGCTCACTCAGCGACAGAGCAGGTAACGAGCAGTACTTC
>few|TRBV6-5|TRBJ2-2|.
CASSYSLATNTGELFF
TGTGCCAGCAGTTACTCCTTAGCGACGAACACCGGGGAGCTGTTTTTT
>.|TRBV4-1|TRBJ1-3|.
CASSQEGAVGNTIYF
TGCGCCAGCAGCCAGGAAGGAGCAGTTGGAAACACCATATATTTT
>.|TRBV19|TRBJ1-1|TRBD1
CASRPDRVALVTEAFF
TGTGCCAGTAGACCTGACAGGGTAGCTCTGGTCACTGAAGCTTTCTTT
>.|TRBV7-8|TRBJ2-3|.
CASSLVPGPRTDTQYF
TGTGCCAGCAGCTTAGTTCCAGGTCCCCGCACAGATACGCAGTATTTT
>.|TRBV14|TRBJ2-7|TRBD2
CASSQWTSGDLLYEQYF
TGTGCCAGCAGCCAGTGGACTAGCGGGGATCTACTCTACGAGCAGTACTTC
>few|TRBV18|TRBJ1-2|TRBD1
CASSPGQVPGGYTF
TGTGCCAGCTCACCAGGACAGGTACCAGGAGGCTACACCTTC
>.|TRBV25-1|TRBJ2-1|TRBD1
CASSARDSYNEQFF
TGTGCCAGCAGCGCTAGGGACAGCTACAATGAGCAGTTCTTC
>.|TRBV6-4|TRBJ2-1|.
CASSDNGYNEQFF
TGTGCCAGCAGTGACAACGGGTACAATGAGCAGTTCTTC
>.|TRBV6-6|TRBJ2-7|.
CASRQGPLYEQYF
TGTGCCAGCAGACAGGGACCGTTGTACGAGCAGTACTTC
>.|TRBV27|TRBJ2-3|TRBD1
CASSANSGQGADTQYF
TGTGCCAGCAGTGCAAATTCGGGACAGGGGGCAGATACGCAGTATTTT
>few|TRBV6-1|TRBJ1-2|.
CASSTNQGYTF
TGTGCCAGCAGTACCAATCAGGGCTACACCTTC
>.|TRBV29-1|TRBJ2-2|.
CSVPGPGELFF
TGCAGCGTTCCAGGTCCCGGGGAGCTGTTTTTT
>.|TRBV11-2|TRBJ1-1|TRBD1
CASSLDPGQENTEAFF
TGTGCCAGCAGCTTAGATCCCGGACAGGAGAACACTGAAGCTTTCTTT
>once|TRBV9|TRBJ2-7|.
CASSVATGLTYEQYF
TGTGCCAGCAGCGTAGCAACAGGTCTTACCTACGAGCAGTACTTC
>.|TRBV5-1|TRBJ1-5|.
CASSGAGSNQPQHF
TGCGCCAGTAGTGGGGCAGGAAGCAATCAGCCCCAGCATTTT
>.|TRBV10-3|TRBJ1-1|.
CAISPRQLDTEAFF
TGTGCCATCAGCCCCAGACAGCTGGACACTGAAGCTTTCTTT
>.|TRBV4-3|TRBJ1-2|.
CASSRDGGYGYTF
TGCGCCAGCAGCCGAGACGGCGGGTATGGCTACACCTTC
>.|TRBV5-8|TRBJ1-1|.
CASSFGNRFEAFF
TGTGCCAGCAGCTTTGGGAACAGGTTTGAAGCTTTCTTT
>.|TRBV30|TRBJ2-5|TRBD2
CAWSVPRGAQYF
TGTGCCTGGAGTGTCCCACGGGGGGCCCAGTACTTC
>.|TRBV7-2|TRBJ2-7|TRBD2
CASSLRRGAEDEQYF
TGTGCCAGCAGCTTAAGGCGGGGGGCTGAAGACGAGCAGTACTTC
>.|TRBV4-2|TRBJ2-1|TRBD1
CASSQAQGKNNEQFF
TGTGCCAGCAGCCAAGCACAGGGGAAGAACAATGAGCAGTTCTTC
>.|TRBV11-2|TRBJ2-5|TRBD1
CASSVGQGGGETQYF
TGTGCCAGCAGCGTGGGACAGGGAGGAGGAGAGACCCAGTACTTC
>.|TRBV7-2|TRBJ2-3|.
CASSLGSGEDTQYF
TGTGCCAGCAGCTTAGGAAGTGGGGAGGATACGCAGTATTTT
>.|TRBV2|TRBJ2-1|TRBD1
CASKGQGRNEQFF
TGTGCCAGCAAGGGACAGGGAAGAAATGAGCAGTTCTTC
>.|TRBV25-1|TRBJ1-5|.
CASRPGGAHSNQPQHF
TGTGCCAGCAGGCCCGGGGGAGCTCATAGCAATCAGCCCCAGCATTTT
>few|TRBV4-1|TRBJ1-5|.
CASRGNQPQHF
TGCGCCAGCCGGGGCAATCAGCCCCAGCATTTT
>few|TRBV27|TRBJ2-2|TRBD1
CASSPQTGGTGELFF
TGTGCCAGCAGTCCCCAGACAGGGGGCACCGGGGAGCTGTTTTTT
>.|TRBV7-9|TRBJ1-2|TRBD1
CASSLVEGAGYTF
TGTGCCAGCAGCTTAGTTGAGGGGGCTGGCTACACCTTC
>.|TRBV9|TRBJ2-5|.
CASSSYGGGGETQYF
TGTGCCAGCAGCTCTTACGGGGGAGGTGGGGAGACCCAGTACTTC
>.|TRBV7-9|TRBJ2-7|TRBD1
CANSSDRGLYYEQYF
TGTGCCAACAGCTCGGACAGGGGGCTTTACTACGAGCAGTACTTC
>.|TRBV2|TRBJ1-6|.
CASTGVRNNSPLHF
TGTGCCAGCACTGGAGTTCGGAATAATTCACCCCTCCACTTT
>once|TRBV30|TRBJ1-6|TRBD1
CAWTRDRDSPLHF
TGTGCCTGGACCCGGGACAGAGATTCACCCCTCCACTTT